The 15 T cell receptor beta chains below were found in one sample sequenced in a study of blood T cell repertoires in COVID-19. This table comes from immunoSEQ multiplex PCR, and its TCRdb copy is limited to in-frame clones, with some not included. The sample has about 400,000 clones; around 87% are singletons. The sample taken for sequencing was PBMCs or T cells enriched from blood (not recorded which). The receptor source for this set is a man aged 40-49 years in a cohort exposed to, infected with or recovered from COVID-19 (not recorded which).

The chain carries TRBV3-1 (or the pseudogene TRBV3-2) and TRBJ2-1, with TRBD2 matching 14 bases. V lost 5 bases and J lost 9; bases outside the gene matches: 9. Germline V gene sequence: CDR1 LGHDT, CDR2 YNNKEL (reference sequence). The CDR3 loop spans 16 amino acids. CDR3 sequence (DNA): TGTGCCAGCAGCTCCGGGACTAGCGGGAGTAGAGGTGAGCAGTTCTTC. Amino acids: CASSSGTSGSRGEQFF.

The chain joins TRBV6-2 or TRBV6-3 to TRBJ2-7, with D tentatively TRBD1 (5 bases). Trimming took 5 bases from V and 6 from J, leaving 8 bases between them. Germline V lookup: CDR1 MNHEY, CDR2 SVGEGT. CDR3 length: 11 amino acids. The CDR3 nucleotides read TGTGCCAGCAGTCAGGGCCCCGAGCAGTACTTC. This gives the protein CASSQGPEQYF.

The chain couples TRBV6-2 or TRBV6-3 to TRBJ2-3, with D unclear. CDR1 and CDR2 from the germline V gene are MNHEY and SVGEGT. The CDR3 has 12 amino acids. V was cut by 6 bases and J by 2 bases, with 6 bases left in between. CDR3 DNA: TGTGCCAGCAGCCTGTACACAGATACGCAGTATTTT. Translated, it gives CASSLYTDTQYF.

In this sample, this clone turned up once. The chain combines TRBV7-9 with TRBJ1-2, with D tentatively TRBD1 (6 bases). With 5 bases removed from V and 5 bases from J, the gap between germline ends came to 15 bases. The CDR3 spans 14 residues. Germline CDR1 SEHNR, CDR2 FQNEAQ (reference sequence). This CDR3 reads CASSNRDHAYGYTF. The CDR3 DNA sequence: TGTGCCAGCAGCAACAGGGACCATGCGTATGGCTACACCTTC.

The V call is TRBV3-1 (or the pseudogene TRBV3-2), the J call TRBJ2-7; D not resolved. Germline CDR1 LGHDT, CDR2 YNNKEL (reference sequence). Deletions cut 1 base from V and 0 bases from J, with 7 bases between. The CDR3 has 14 amino acids. The CDR3 DNA sequence: TGTGCCAGCAGCCAAGGAGGAAACTCCTACGAGCAGTACTTC. This gives the protein CASSQGGNSYEQYF.

V and J are TRBV5-1 and TRBJ2-3, with 10 bases lining up with TRBD1. Losses at the gene ends were 2 bases for V and 1 base for J; bases not matched to a gene: 4. The CDR3 runs to 16 residues. Germline V lookup: CDR1 SGHRS, CDR2 YFSETQ. CDR3 sequence: CASSFRDRGRTDTQYF. Here the CDR3 DNA reads TGCGCCAGCAGCTTCCGGGACAGGGGCCGCACAGATACGCAGTATTTT.

This chain joins TRBV13 and TRBJ2-1, with 12 bases identical to TRBD2. V was clipped by 5 bases and J by 5 bases; unmatched bases: 7. In germline, CDR1 is PRHDT, CDR2 FYEKMQ (reference sequence). The CDR3 sequence is 16 residues long. The CDR3 DNA sequence: TGTGCCAGCAGCACTGGGACTAGCGGGTTTAACAATGAGCAGTTCTTC. Translation gives CASSTGTSGFNNEQFF.

The chain couples TRBV30 to TRBJ2-7; a weak D match, TRBD1 (6 bases). V was shortened by 4 bases and J by 6 bases, with 16 bases between the two germline ends. The CDR3 is 13 amino acids. Germline loops: CDR1 GTSNPN, CDR2 SVGIG (reference sequence). In DNA form, the CDR3 reads TGTGCCTGGACCCGAGGGGGAAAGGGCGAGCAGTACTTC. Encoded protein: CAWTRGGKGEQYF.

The chain has TRBV7-9 and TRBJ2-1, with a tentative D call TRBD1 (6 bases). Trimming cost V 7 bases and J 4 bases, with 14 bases left between them. Germline V lookup: CDR1 SEHNR, CDR2 FQNEAQ (reference sequence). The CDR3 runs to 14 residues. This CDR3 is CASTNIGGYNEQFF. CDR3 nucleotide sequence: TGTGCCAGCACCAACATAGGGGGATACAATGAGCAGTTCTTC.

The V gene is TRBV6-1, the J gene TRBJ2-1; 7 positions agree with TRBD2. The ends lost 2 bases at V and 15 bases at J; junction bases unmatched: 7. CDR3 length equals 12 residues. CDR1 is MNHNS and CDR2 is SASEGT in the germline V gene. CDR3 DNA: TGTGCCAGCAGTGAACGGGCGGGAGCGGGGTTCTTC. This encodes CASSERAGAGFF.

The J gene is TRBJ1-1, the V gene TRBV18; 7 bases align to TRBD1. V shed 3 bases, J shed 4 bases, and the junction held 2 bases outside the gene matches. CDR1 and CDR2 (germline): KGHSH, LQKENI. The length of the CDR3 is 13 residues. CDR3 in DNA: TGTGCCAGCTCACCTGACAGGGTCACTGAAGCTTTCTTT. Its translation: CASSPDRVTEAFF.

V is TRBV7-6 and J is TRBJ2-3, with 7 bases identical to TRBD1. Germline V CDR1 and CDR2: SGHVS, FNYEAQ. The J segment lost 6 bases and the V segment lost 5 bases, leaving 8 bases of the junction unmatched. CDR3 length equals 14 residues. The CDR3 nucleotides are TGTGCCAGCAGCCTGGGGACAGCCTGGGATACGCAGTATTTT. It specifies CASSLGTAWDTQYF.

CDR3 in amino acids: CASSVPPGIAHF. The DNA of the CDR3 is TGTGCCAGTAGTGTCCCCCCGGGGATTGCACATTTT. The V and J genes are TRBV19 and TRBJ1-5; D not resolved. V lost 5 bases to trimming and J lost 16 bases, with 18 bases between them. This CDR3 spans 12 amino acids. Germline V gene data show CDR1 as LNHDA and CDR2 as SQIVND (reference sequence).

This chain joins TRBV6-5 and TRBJ1-4; D remains ambiguous. The V end lost 6 bases, the J end lost 5 bases, and 13 bases lay between the germline ends. Germline CDR1 and CDR2: MNHEY and SVGAGI. The CDR3 has 14 amino acids. CDR3 loop: CASSRTQQNEKLFF. The CDR3 DNA reads TGTGCCAGCAGCCGAACACAGCAGAATGAAAAACTGTTTTTT.

The rearrangement joins TRBV27 to TRBJ2-2; 11 nucleotides align to TRBD1. Per germline, CDR1 MNHEY and CDR2 SMNVEV (reference sequence). The CDR3 length is 15 residues. With V trimmed by 5 bases and J by 5 bases, 4 bases remained unmatched. The CDR3 region is CASSRTGGRTGELFF. Written as DNA, the CDR3 is TGTGCCAGCAGTCGGACAGGGGGCAGGACCGGGGAGCTGTTTTTT.